The 20 T cell receptor beta chains given below trace back to one sample, sequenced in a study of T cell responses to AZD1222 COVID-19 vaccine (dated by TCRdb to 2020 to 2022). Preparation of the library involved the immunoSEQ multiplex PCR assay. TCRdb obtained this table from immuneACCESS and retained in-frame rearrangements with V and J assigned. These tables miss some clones; where compared with another copy, unresolved V genes account for less than half of the shortfall, and the remainder is unexplained. This sample has about 120,000 clones in its table, and roughly 90% of those were observed once. 7.5% of the sample goes to the ten largest clones. The time point tag for this specimen amounts to: baseline before first vaccination. This specimen was peripheral blood, taken on day 0 of AZD1222 vaccination. All receptors derive from an adult in good health.

The CDR3 DNA reads as TGTGCCACCAGCAATGAGCGCCAGGGGGTGGCTGGGGCCAACGTCCTGACTTTC. Its translation: CATSNERQGVAGANVLTF. The chain couples TRBV15 to TRBJ2-6, with 7 positions matching TRBD1. The CDR3 totals 18 residues. Germline CDR1 and CDR2: LNHNV and YYDKDF (reference sequence). V lost 4 bases and J lost 2; bases outside the gene matches: 11.

This clone was observed a single time. The chain joins TRBV19 to TRBJ2-2, with a possible D match to TRBD1 (6 bases). V was clipped by 5 bases and J by 2 bases, with 15 bases between them. This CDR3 has 16 amino acids. Germline V gene data show CDR1 as LNHDA and CDR2 as SQIVND (reference sequence). As DNA, the CDR3 is TGTGCCAGTAGTCTCAGGGGCAGGGGTAACACCGGGGAGCTGTTTTTT. Amino acids: CASSLRGRGNTGELFF.

This rearrangement joins TRBV7-6 to TRBJ1-5; weak D call: TRBD1 (5 bases). This CDR3 is built from 15 residues. V dropped 1 base and J dropped 8 bases, with 15 bases sitting between them. Per the germline V gene, CDR1 is SGHVS and CDR2 is FNYEAQ. CDR3 nucleotides: TGTGCCAGCAGCTTAGAGCAGGGTCCGGGGGAGCCCCAGCATTTT. It yields the protein CASSLEQGPGEPQHF. The full variable domain, in which reference TRBV7-6 and TRBJ1-5 provide the parts outside the CDR3, is GAGVSQSPRYKVTKRGQDVALRCDPISGHVSLYWYRQALGQGPEFLTYFNYEAQQDKSGLPNDRFSAERPEGSISTLTIQRTEQRDSAMYRCASSLEQGPGEPQHFGDGTRLSIL.

V usage is TRBV24-1 and J usage is TRBJ2-7; possible D gene TRBD1, 7 bases. The CDR3 runs to 13 residues. Germline V CDR1 and CDR2: KGHDR, SFDVKD. The ends were cut back, 5 bases at V and 3 bases at J, with 10 bases in the middle. CDR3 protein: CATSAQGGYEQYF. The CDR3 coding sequence is TGTGCCACCAGTGCCCAGGGGGGCTACGAGCAGTACTTC.

J is TRBJ1-2 and V is TRBV5-8; D gene uncertain. CDR3 length equals 15 residues. V was shortened by 4 bases and J by 3 bases, with 16 bases between the two germline ends. Germline-derived CDR1 and CDR2 are SGHTS and YDEGEE. CDR3 sequence reads: CASSLTLHPDYGYTF. CDR3 coding DNA: TGTGCCAGCAGCCTTACATTACACCCTGACTATGGCTACACCTTC. Filled out from reference TRBV5-8 and TRBJ1-2, the complete variable domain reads EAGVTQSPTHLIKTRGQQATLRCSPISGHTSVYWYQQALGLGLQFLLWYDEGEERNRGNFPPRFSGRQFPNYSSELNVNALELEDSALYLCASSLTLHPDYGYTFGSGTRLTVV.

J is TRBJ1-3 and V is TRBV29-1; D remains ambiguous. The length of the CDR3 is 14 residues. Per the germline V gene, CDR1 is SQVTM and CDR2 is ANQGSEA. Between the trimmed V and J ends, which lost 6 bases and 0 bases, there was a span of 12 bases. CDR3 amino acids: CSVFFPLSGNTIYF. DNA for the CDR3: TGCAGCGTGTTCTTTCCGCTCTCTGGAAACACCATATATTTT.

V is TRBV4-1 and J is TRBJ2-5, with a weak D call TRBD2 (6 bases). CDR1 and CDR2 from the germline V gene are MGHRA and YSYEKL. The CDR3 extends over 16 amino acids. Trimming took 1 base from V and 1 from J, leaving 13 bases between them. CDR3 region: CASSQAHGGSQETQYF. The DNA for the CDR3 is TGCGCCAGCAGCCAAGCTCACGGGGGATCCCAAGAGACCCAGTACTTC.

The chain uses TRBV28 and TRBJ2-5; 8 bases align to TRBD1. The CDR3 length is 13 residues. Germline trimming cut 6 bases from V and 4 bases from J; bases unmatched to any gene: 4. CDR1 and CDR2 from the germline V gene are MDHEN and SYDVKM. DNA for the CDR3: TGTGCCAGCAGCCAGGGGGCCGGAGAGACCCAGTACTTC. It yields the protein CASSQGAGETQYF. Combining the CDR3 with reference TRBV28 and TRBJ2-5 gives the whole variable domain DVKVTQSSRYLVKRTGEKVFLECVQDMDHENMFWYRQDPGLGLRLIYFSYDVKMKEKGDIPEGYSVSREKKERFSLILESASTNQTSMYLCASSQGAGETQYFGPGTRLLVL.

This sequence joins TRBV11-2 and TRBJ2-1; 7 bases line up with TRBD2. This CDR3 has 14 residues. Losses at the gene ends were 7 bases for V and 7 bases for J; bases not matched to a gene: 10. The germline V gene has CDR1 SGHAT and CDR2 FQNNGV. The CDR3 here is CASTPGRGFNEQFF. In DNA, the CDR3 is TGTGCCAGCACCCCGGGGCGGGGGTTTAATGAGCAGTTCTTC.

The chain is built from TRBV15 and TRBJ1-2; weak D call: TRBD1 (6 bases). V was trimmed by 0 bases and J by 4 bases, leaving 12 bases between them. Germline V gene sequence: CDR1 LNHNV, CDR2 YYDKDF (reference sequence). CDR3 length equals 15 residues. The CDR3 nucleotides are TGTGCCACCAGCAGAGAAAGGGGGTACGGCTATGGCTACACCTTC. Translating it yields CATSRERGYGYGYTF.

The chain joins TRBV6-5 to TRBJ1-2; TRBD1 aligns across 8 bases. This CDR3 has 15 residues. J was trimmed by 2 bases and V by 7 bases; bases with no gene match: 9. Germline assignment: CDR1 MNHEY and CDR2 SVGAGI. DNA for the CDR3: TGTGCCAGCAATCCGCAGGGGGCGGCGAACTATGGCTACACCTTC. Encoded protein: CASNPQGAANYGYTF.

The chain employs TRBV4-2 and TRBJ2-7, with 7 bases matching TRBD1. The V segment lost 4 bases and the J segment 2 bases; nucleotides outside the gene matches: 2. Germline values: CDR1 LGHNA, CDR2 YNFKEQ. The CDR3 is 13 amino acids. The CDR3 DNA follows: TGTGCCAGCAGCCCAGACAGGGCCTACGAGCAGTACTTC. Its translation: CASSPDRAYEQYF.

This chain connects TRBV27 to TRBJ2-2; perhaps TRBD1 as D (7 bases). This CDR3 contains 15 residues. CDR1 and CDR2 (germline): MNHEY, SMNVEV (reference sequence). V lost 0 bases, J lost 7 bases, and 12 bases lay in between. CDR3 amino acids: CASSLSPRGVGELFF. The CDR3 DNA sequence: TGTGCCAGCAGTTTATCCCCCAGGGGGGTCGGGGAGCTGTTTTTT.

The chain carries TRBV19 and TRBJ1-1, with a weak D call TRBD1 (5 bases). The germline gives CDR1 LNHDA, CDR2 SQIVND (reference sequence). V dropped 7 bases and J dropped 0 bases, with 21 bases sitting between them. This CDR3 has 17 residues. The CDR3 coding sequence is TGTGCCAGTACCATGACTCAGCGGGGACCCATGAACACTGAAGCTTTCTTT. Its translation: CASTMTQRGPMNTEAFF.

On this clone: Being one base from a much bigger clone, this may be a read error. V and J are TRBV6-6 and TRBJ1-1; D is perhaps TRBD1 (5 bases). The CDR3 runs 12 residues. The germline CDR1 and CDR2 sequences are MNHNY and SVGAGI (reference sequence). Trimming took off 7 bases at V and 0 bases at J, with 6 bases between the two ends. This CDR3 is CASNRMNTEAFF. The CDR3 DNA is TGTGCCAGCAACAGGATGAACACTGAAGCTTTCTTT.

This clone was found once. The rearrangement uses TRBV6-5 and TRBJ2-7, with a possible D match to TRBD1 (6 bases). The CDR3 runs to 13 residues. CDR1 and CDR2 (germline): MNHEY, SVGAGI. V lost 5 bases and J 5 bases, leaving 13 bases between the germline ends. This CDR3 reads CASSRRGVDEQYF. The CDR3 bases are TGTGCCAGCAGTCGCAGGGGAGTGGACGAGCAGTACTTC.

This clone was seen only once. This sequence joins TRBV5-1 and TRBJ1-4, with D perhaps TRBD1 (5 bases). Trimming removed 3 bases from V and 8 bases from J, with 17 bases in between. The length of the CDR3 is 15 residues. Germline V gives CDR1 SGHRS, CDR2 YFSETQ. The DNA for the CDR3 is TGCGCCAGCAGCTGGAGAGGAGGGACCGAGGAAAAACTGTTTTTT. Its protein product is CASSWRGGTEEKLFF.

The J gene is TRBJ1-4, the V gene TRBV5-1; D is uncertain. Germline assignment: CDR1 SGHRS and CDR2 YFSETQ. The CDR3 extends over 14 amino acids. V lost 2 bases to trimming and J lost 4 bases, with 9 bases between them. Written as DNA, the CDR3 is TGCGCCAGCAGCTTCGGAAATTATAATGAAAAACTGTTTTTT. Translated, it gives CASSFGNYNEKLFF.

The chain combines TRBV27 with TRBJ1-5; 7 bases map to TRBD1. After removal of 6 bases from V and 4 bases from J, the junction contained 6 bases not matched to a gene. Germline CDR1 is MNHEY and CDR2 is SMNVEV (reference sequence). CDR3 length: 14 amino acids. Here the CDR3 reads CASSQTGLNQPQHF. The CDR3 nucleotides read TGTGCCAGCAGCCAGACAGGGTTGAATCAGCCCCAGCATTTT.

The genes are TRBV7-9 and TRBJ1-6; D not certain. Germline V CDR1 and CDR2: SEHNR, FQNEAQ (reference sequence). V shed 5 bases and J shed 6 bases, with 11 bases lying between them. The length of the CDR3 is 14 residues. CDR3 coding DNA: TGTGCCAGCAGCCCCGTACGGGGTAATTCACCCCTCCACTTT. Residues: CASSPVRGNSPLHF.